This TCR beta chain was documented in a study of memory CD4+ T cells and cytomegalovirus serostatus (dated by TCRdb to about 2019). In terms of the full investigation: The cohort included around 35 healthy adults from Belgium, of whom 9 were CMV seropositive and some 24 were CMV seronegative. The study sequenced CD4+ memory TCRbeta repertoires of a Belgian cohort with known cytomegalovirus serostatus to replicate a published TCR-based CMV serostatus classifier.

Study-level results and caveats: On the Belgian cohort, the classifier based on the original framework reached a median bootstrapped AUC of approximately 0.95, with a 95% CI of 0.76-1.00. The results were read as suggesting that the CMV-associated TCR signature is, for the most part, present in the CD4+ memory repertoire. Of 164 previously reported CMV-associated TCRbeta sequences, some 73 appeared in the CD4+ memory repertoires, each in one to five individuals. Only CD4+CD45RO+ memory cells were sequenced, unlike the original study, which covered naive and memory CD4+ and CD8+ populations. CMV serostatus prediction reached a median bootstrapped AUC of roughly 0.96 with the original framework and just under 0.92 with a US-trained random forest.

A FACSAria II was used to sort memory CD4+ T cells, defined as single viable CD3+CD4+CD8-CD45RO+ cells. CMV serostatus was assessed using a Roche Elecsys assay, by which serum IgG against CMV pp150, pp28, p38 and p52 was detected. Following thawing, total CD4+ T cells were enriched through positive selection using CD4 magnetic microbeads. The samples came from a separate study whose specific focus was interrogating the CD4+ T cell memory repertoire. Following standard operating procedures, peripheral blood mononuclear cells were isolated and cryopreserved, while serum was kept at -80 degrees C. CD3-PerCP (BW264/56), CD4-APC (RPA-T4), CD45RO-PE (UCHT1) and CD8-Pacific Orange (3B5) antibodies were used for staining, and non-viable cells were excluded with Sytox blue. A note on this clone: Its antigen is unknown. A much larger clone lies one base from this, so it may be a read error.

Genomic DNA was extracted from sorted cells with the Quick-DNA Microprep Kit. TCRbeta DNA was amplified with the immunoSEQ hsTCRbeta kit following the manufacturer's protocol. TCRbeta libraries were sequenced on an Illumina MiSeq instrument. As for how the authors treated the data: Following removal of out-of-frame sequences, approximately 2.1 million distinct TCRbeta sequences were retained, with an average of roughly 67,000 per individual. Each individual was scored by the count of 150 to 200 previously reported CMV-associated TCRbeta sequences and the total productive distinct TCRbeta count. A beta-binomial model was reimplemented in Python, and scikit-learn random forests with default parameters were trained on data from the US cohort. Classifier performance on the Belgian cohort was summarized as median AUC with percentile confidence intervals calculated over 10,000 bootstrap iterations. TCRdb retrieved this table from immuneACCESS and kept in-frame rearrangements only. Not all clones are present; in checked studies, unresolved V genes account for under half, and no reason is known for the remainder. The DNA was the basis for D and trimming; V, J and clone size are from that table. For this sample there are under 65,000 clones; 78% appear just once. The ten largest clones represent roughly 0.71% of the sample.

From its cysteine to its phenylalanine, the CDR3 spans 13 amino acids. Only the CDR3 DNA stays, 39 bases, in frame from base 1. Sequences SGHNT (CDR1) and YENEEA (CDR2) are obtained from the germline V gene. V gives up 1 base and J gives up 1 base, and the segment between their germline ends measures 1 base. The chain is made from TRBV11-3 and TRBJ2-2; the D gene identity is not certain. Source material: memory CD4+ T cells from blood. This clonotype was sampled from an adult in good health and CMV-seronegative. In nucleotide form, the sequence is TGTGCCAGCAGCTTAGTGAACACCGGGGAGCTGTTTTTT. This is translated as CASSLVNTGELFF.